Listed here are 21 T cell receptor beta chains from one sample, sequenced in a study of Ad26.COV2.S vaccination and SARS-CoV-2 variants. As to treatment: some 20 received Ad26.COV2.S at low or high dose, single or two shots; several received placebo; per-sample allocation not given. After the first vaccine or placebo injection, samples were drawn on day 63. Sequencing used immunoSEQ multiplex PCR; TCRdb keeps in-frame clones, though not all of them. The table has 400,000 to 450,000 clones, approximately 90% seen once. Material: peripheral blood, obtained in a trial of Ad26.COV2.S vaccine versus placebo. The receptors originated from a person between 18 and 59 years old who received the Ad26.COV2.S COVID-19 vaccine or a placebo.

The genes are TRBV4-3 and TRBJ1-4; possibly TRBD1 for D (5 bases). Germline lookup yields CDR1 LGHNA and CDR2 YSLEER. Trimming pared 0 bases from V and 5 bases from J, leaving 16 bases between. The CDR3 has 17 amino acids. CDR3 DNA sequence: TGCGCCAGCAGCCAAGAACGGGGGTCAGGCTTCAATGAAAAACTGTTTTTT. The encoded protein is CASSQERGSGFNEKLFF.

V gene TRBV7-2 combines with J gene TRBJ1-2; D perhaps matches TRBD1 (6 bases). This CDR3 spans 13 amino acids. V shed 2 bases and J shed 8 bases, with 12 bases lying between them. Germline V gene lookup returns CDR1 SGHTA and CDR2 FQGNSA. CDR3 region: CASSLLLTGGYTF. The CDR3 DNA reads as TGTGCCAGCAGCTTACTTTTGACAGGAGGCTACACCTTC.

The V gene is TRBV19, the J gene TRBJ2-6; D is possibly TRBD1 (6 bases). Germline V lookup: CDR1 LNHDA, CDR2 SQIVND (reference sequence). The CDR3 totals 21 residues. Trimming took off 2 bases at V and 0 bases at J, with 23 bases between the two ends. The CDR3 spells CASSIWPWRTASFSGANVLTF. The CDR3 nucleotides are TGTGCCAGTAGTATATGGCCCTGGCGGACAGCTTCTTTCTCTGGGGCCAACGTCCTGACTTTC.

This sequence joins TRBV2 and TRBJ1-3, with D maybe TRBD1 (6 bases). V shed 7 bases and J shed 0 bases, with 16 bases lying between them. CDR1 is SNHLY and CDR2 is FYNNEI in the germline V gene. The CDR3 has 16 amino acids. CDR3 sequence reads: CASKRTATTSGNTIYF. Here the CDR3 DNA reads TGTGCCAGCAAACGGACAGCAACAACCTCTGGAAACACCATATATTTT. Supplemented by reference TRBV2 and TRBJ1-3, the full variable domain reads EPEVTQTPSHQVTQMGQEVILRCVPISNHLYFYWYRQILGQKVEFLVSFYNNEISEKSEIFDDQFSVERPDGSNFTLKIRSTKLEDSAMYFCASKRTATTSGNTIYFGEGSWLTVV.

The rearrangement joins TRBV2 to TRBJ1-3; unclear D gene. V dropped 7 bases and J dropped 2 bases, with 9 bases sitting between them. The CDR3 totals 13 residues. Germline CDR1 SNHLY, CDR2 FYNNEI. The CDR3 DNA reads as TGTGCCAGCACGGGAGGGACTGGAAACACCATATATTTT. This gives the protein CASTGGTGNTIYF.

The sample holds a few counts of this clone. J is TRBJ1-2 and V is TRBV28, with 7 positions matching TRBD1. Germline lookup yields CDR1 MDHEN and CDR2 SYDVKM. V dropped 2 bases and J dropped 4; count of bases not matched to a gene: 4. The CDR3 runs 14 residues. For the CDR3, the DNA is TGTGCCAGCAGTTTACCCGGGACAGCCTATGGCTACACCTTC. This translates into CASSLPGTAYGYTF.

The CDR3 sequence: CATSRGGQGAYEQYF. In nucleotides, the CDR3 is TGTGCCACCAGCAGAGGTGGACAGGGGGCGTACGAGCAGTACTTC. J is TRBJ2-7 and V is TRBV15; 11 bases match TRBD1. The germline CDR1 and CDR2 sequences are LNHNV and YYDKDF (reference sequence). V dropped 1 base and J dropped 4; count of bases not matched to a gene: 3. CDR3 length: 15 amino acids.

This chain's CDR3 is CASSHPPFYEQYF. The CDR3 coding sequence is TGTGCCAGCAGCCACCCCCCCTTCTACGAGCAGTACTTC. The V and J genes are TRBV6-2 or TRBV6-3 and TRBJ2-7; D unresolved. There are 13 residues in the CDR3. The V and J ends lost 6 bases and 3 bases respectively, with 12 bases between them. CDR1 and CDR2 (germline): MNHEY, SVGEGT.

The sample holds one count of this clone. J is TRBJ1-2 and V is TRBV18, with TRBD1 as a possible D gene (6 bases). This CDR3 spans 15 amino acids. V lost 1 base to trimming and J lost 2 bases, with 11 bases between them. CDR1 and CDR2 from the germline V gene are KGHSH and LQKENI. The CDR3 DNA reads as TGTGCCAGCTCACCACAGGCAGGGGCAAACTATGGCTACACCTTC. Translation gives CASSPQAGANYGYTF.

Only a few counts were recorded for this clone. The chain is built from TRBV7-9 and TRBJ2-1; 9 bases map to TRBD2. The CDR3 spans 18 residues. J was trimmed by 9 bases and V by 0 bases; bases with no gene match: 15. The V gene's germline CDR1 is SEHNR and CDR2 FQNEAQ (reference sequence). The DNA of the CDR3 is TGTGCCAGCAGCTTAGCAAGGGCTAGCGGGAAGAAGGGGATTGAGCAGTTCTTC. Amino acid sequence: CASSLARASGKKGIEQFF.

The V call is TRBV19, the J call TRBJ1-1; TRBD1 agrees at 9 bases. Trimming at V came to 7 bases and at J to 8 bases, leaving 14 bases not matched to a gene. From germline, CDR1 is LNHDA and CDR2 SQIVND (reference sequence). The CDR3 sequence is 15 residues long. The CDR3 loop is CASTMDRGGSEEAFF. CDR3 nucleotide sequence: TGTGCCAGTACCATGGACAGGGGAGGTTCGGAAGAAGCTTTCTTT.

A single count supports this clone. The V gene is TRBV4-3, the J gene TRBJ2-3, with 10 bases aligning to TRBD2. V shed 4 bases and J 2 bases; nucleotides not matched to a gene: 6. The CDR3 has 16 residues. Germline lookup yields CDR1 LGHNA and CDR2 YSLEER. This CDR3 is CASSPRTSGTTDTQYF. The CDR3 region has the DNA TGCGCCAGCAGCCCCCGGACTAGCGGCACCACAGATACGCAGTATTTT.

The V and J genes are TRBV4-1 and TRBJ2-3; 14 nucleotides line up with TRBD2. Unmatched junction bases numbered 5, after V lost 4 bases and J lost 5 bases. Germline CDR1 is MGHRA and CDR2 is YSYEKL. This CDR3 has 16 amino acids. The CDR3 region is CASSLRTSGGRDTQYF. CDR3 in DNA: TGCGCCAGCAGCCTTCGGACTAGCGGGGGGCGAGATACGCAGTATTTT.

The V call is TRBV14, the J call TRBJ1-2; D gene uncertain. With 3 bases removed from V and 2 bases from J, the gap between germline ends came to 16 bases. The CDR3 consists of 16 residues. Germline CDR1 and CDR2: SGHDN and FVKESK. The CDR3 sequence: CASSHPTEEENYGYTF. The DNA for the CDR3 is TGTGCCAGCAGCCACCCCACCGAGGAGGAGAACTATGGCTACACCTTC.

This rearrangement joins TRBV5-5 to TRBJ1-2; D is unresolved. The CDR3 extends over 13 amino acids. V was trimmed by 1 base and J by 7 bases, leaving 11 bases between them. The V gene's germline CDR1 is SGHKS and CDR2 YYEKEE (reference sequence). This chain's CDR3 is CASSLQAETGYTF. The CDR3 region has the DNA TGTGCCAGCAGCTTGCAAGCGGAGACTGGCTACACCTTC.

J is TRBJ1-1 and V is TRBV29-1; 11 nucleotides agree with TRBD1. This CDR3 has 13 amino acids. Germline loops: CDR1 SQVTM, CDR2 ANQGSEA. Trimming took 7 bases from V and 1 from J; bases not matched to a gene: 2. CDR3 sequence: CSAGQGANTEAFF. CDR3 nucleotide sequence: TGCAGCGCTGGACAGGGGGCGAACACTGAAGCTTTCTTT.

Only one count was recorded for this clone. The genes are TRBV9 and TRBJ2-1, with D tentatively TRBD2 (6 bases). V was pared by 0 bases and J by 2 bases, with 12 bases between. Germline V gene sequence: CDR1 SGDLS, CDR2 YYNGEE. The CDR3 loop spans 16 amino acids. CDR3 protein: CASSVAGGSTYNEQFF. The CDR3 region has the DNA TGTGCCAGCAGCGTAGCCGGGGGTTCTACCTACAATGAGCAGTTCTTC.

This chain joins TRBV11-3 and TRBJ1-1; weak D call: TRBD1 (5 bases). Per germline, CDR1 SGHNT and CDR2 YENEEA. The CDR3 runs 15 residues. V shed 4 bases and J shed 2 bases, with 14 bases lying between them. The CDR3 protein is CASSSGGGVNTEAFF. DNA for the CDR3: TGTGCCAGCAGCTCCGGTGGGGGGGTCAACACTGAAGCTTTCTTT.

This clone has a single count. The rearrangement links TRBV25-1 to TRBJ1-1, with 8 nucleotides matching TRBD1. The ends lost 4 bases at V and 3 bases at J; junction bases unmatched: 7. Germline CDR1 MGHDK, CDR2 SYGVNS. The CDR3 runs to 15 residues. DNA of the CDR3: TGTGCCAGCAGTGCTCCAGGGGGCCCTCACACTGAAGCTTTCTTT. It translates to CASSAPGGPHTEAFF.

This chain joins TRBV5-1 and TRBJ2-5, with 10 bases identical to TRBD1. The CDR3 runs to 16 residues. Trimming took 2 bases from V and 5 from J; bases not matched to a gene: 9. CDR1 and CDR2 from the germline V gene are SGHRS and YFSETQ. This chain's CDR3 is CASSFGDRGLLETQYF. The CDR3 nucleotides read TGCGCCAGCAGCTTTGGAGACAGGGGGCTGTTGGAGACCCAGTACTTC.

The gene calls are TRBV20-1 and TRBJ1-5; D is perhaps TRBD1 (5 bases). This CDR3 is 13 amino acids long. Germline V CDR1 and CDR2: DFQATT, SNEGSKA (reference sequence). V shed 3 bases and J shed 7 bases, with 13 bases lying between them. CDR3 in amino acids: CSASFSGVQPQHF. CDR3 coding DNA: TGCAGTGCTAGTTTTTCGGGGGTCCAGCCCCAGCATTTT.